This note documents a single T cell receptor beta chain sequence. No antigen is known for it. Germline V gives CDR1 MDHEN, CDR2 SYDVKM. V lost 6 bases and J lost 4; bases outside the gene matches: 7. This CDR3 contains 14 residues. TCRdb keeps only in-frame clones here, not all; method: immunoSEQ multiplex PCR. The sample gives a few hundred thousand clones, roughly 84% of which show up once; around 15% is in the top ten. This sample was included in a study of shared clonotypes between healthy human individuals. Study-level results: Relative to their counterparts shared across all four donors, non-shared clonotypes exhibited diminished generation probabilities.

CD8 memory merged CD45RO+ with CCR7-negative CD45RA+ TemRA cells. The sequenced material came from memory CD8+ T cells sorted from blood. This sample's subset: CD45RO+ cells pooled with CCR7-negative TemRA cells. The chain employs TRBV28 and TRBJ2-7; 9 bases are shared with TRBD1. This TCR was sampled from a young man in good health. The CDR3: CASSLRQGDYEQYF. CDR3 nucleotide sequence: TGTGCCAGCAGCTTAAGACAGGGGGATTACGAGCAGTACTTC.